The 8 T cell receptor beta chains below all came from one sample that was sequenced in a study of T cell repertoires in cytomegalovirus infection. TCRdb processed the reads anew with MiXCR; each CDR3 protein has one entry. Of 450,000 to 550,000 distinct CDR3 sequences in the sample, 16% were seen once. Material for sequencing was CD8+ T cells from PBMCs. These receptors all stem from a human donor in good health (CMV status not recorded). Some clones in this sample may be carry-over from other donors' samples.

CDR3 coding DNA: TGTGCCAGCAGCGCCAGACTAGCGGGAGCCCTAGATACGCAGTATTTT. This encodes CASSARLAGALDTQYF. V gene TRBV9 combines with J gene TRBJ2-3; 12 nucleotides match TRBD2. The CDR3 loop spans 16 amino acids. J lost 5 bases, V lost 3 bases, and 7 bases had no gene match. The germline V gene has CDR1 SGDLS and CDR2 YYNGEE.

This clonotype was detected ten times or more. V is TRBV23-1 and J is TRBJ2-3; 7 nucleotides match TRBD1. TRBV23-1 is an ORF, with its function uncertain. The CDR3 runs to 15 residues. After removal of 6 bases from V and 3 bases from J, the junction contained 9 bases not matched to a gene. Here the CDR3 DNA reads TGCGCCAGCAGGGCCTTACAGGGGAGAACAGATACGCAGTATTTT. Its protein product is CASRALQGRTDTQYF.

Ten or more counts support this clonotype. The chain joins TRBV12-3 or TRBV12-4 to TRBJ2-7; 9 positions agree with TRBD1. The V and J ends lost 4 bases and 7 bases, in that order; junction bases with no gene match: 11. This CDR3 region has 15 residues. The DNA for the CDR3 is TGTGCCAGCAGTTCGGGGGGACAGGGCATGGTAGAGCAGTACTTC. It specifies CASSSGGQGMVEQYF.

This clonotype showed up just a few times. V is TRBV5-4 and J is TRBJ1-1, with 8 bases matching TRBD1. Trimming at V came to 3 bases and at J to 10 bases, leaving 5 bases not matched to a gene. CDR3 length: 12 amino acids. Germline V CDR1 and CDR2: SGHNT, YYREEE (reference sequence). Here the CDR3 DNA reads TGTGCCAGCAGCTCCGGGACAGGTGGAGCTTTCTTT. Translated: CASSSGTGGAFF.

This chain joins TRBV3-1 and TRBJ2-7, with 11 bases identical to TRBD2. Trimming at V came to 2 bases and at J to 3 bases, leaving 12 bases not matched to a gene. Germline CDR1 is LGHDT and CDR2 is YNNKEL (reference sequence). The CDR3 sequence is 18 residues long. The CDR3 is CASSQPEGSGRAGYEQYF. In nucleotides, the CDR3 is TGTGCCAGCAGCCAACCCGAGGGTAGCGGGAGGGCGGGCTACGAGCAGTACTTC.

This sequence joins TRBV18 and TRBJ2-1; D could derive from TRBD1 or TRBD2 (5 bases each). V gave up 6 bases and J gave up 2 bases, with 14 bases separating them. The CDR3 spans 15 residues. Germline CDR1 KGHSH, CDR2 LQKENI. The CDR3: CASSRGAKAYNEQFF. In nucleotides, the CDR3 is TGTGCCAGCTCTCGAGGGGCGAAGGCCTACAATGAGCAGTTCTTC.

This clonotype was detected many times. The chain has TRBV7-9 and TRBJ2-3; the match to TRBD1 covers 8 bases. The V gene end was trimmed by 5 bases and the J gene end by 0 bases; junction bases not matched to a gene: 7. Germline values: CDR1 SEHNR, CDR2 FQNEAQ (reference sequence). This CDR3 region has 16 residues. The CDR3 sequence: CASSQRTGTSTDTQYF. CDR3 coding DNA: TGTGCCAGCAGCCAGAGGACAGGGACTAGCACAGATACGCAGTATTTT.

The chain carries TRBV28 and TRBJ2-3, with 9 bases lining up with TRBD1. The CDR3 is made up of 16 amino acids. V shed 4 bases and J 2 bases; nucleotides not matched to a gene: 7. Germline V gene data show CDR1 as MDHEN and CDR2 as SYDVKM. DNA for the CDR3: TGTGCCAGCAGTTCACCGGGACAGGGAAACACAGATACGCAGTATTTT. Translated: CASSSPGQGNTDTQYF.